This TCR beta chain was found in a study of shared clonotypes between healthy human individuals. Each subset's genomic DNA was shared equally among a number of immunoSEQ plates. Original data processing: ImmunoSEQ supplied junction-only sequences lacking quality scores, so filtering was different. Only in-frame clones appear in the TCRdb table, and some are missing; sequencing was by immunoSEQ multiplex PCR. The V and J calls and clone size come from that table; D and trimming were worked out from the DNA. Among about 510,000 clones, less than 85% were seen once, and the ten largest hold under 15%. Each of the donors was a healthy adult who was HIV-negative and had not had a recent acute infection or vaccination. CDR3 length: 13 residues. Germline CDR1 reads ENHRY; CDR2 reads SYGVKD. V lost 6 bases to trimming and J lost 3 bases, with 12 bases between them.

The chain joins TRBV10-3 to TRBJ2-7; the D gene could be TRBD1 or TRBD2 (5 bases each). The TCR originated in a woman aged 35 to 49 in good health. Some clones in this sample may be carry-over from other donors' samples. Source material: PBMCs. DNA for the CDR3: TGTGCCATCAGGGGGGTCGCCGACTACGAGCAGTACTTC. As protein: CAIRGVADYEQYF.